A selection of T cell receptor beta chains follows, all from one sample in a study of T-cell reconstitution after alpha-beta-depleted transplantation in children. TCRdb redid the calling of the PCR reads with MiXCR, one entry per CDR3 protein. The sample has 32,000 or so distinct CDR3 sequences, about 6.7% seen once. The specimen was peripheral blood, collected 60 days after TCRalphabeta/CD19-depleted stem cell transplant. These receptors were taken from a child under two years old who had a stem cell transplant for acute myeloid leukemia, so the T cells may come from the graft donor. Both conserved end residues are part of each CDR3. The D gene is left open where the match is weak. Clone size is given as once, few, many or a size class.

J gene	V gene	CDR3 length	clone size	D gene	CDR3 protein	CDR3 DNA
TRBJ2-1	TRBV29-1	15	many	TRBD2	CSVESSGSSYNEQFF	TGCAGCGTTGAGAGTAGCGGGAGCTCCTACAATGAGCAGTTCTTC
TRBJ2-2	TRBV10-1	14	many	TRBD1	CASSGTGNTGELFF	TGCGCCAGCTCCGGGACAGGGAACACCGGGGAGCTGTTTTTT
TRBJ2-5	TRBV7-7	17	many	NA	CASSLAGHSGVRETQYF	TGTGCCAGCAGCTTAGCAGGGCATTCAGGGGTCCGAGAGACCCAGTACTTC
TRBJ1-1	TRBV6-6	16	large	NA	CASSYRAGVMNTEAFF	TGTGCCAGCAGTTACAGAGCAGGAGTTATGAACACTGAAGCTTTCTTT
TRBJ1-2	TRBV2	16	many	NA	CASSEEKTKRAPRYTF	TGTGCCAGCAGTGAAGAAAAAACAAAGAGGGCCCCACGCTACACCTTC
TRBJ1-6	TRBV2	15	few	TRBD1	CASTERGTGLSPLHF	TGTGCCAGCACCGAACGGGGGACAGGACTTTCACCCCTCCACTTT
TRBJ1-1	TRBV5-1	18	many	TRBD1	CASSLAGVWDRLNTEAFF	TGCGCCAGCAGCTTGGCCGGGGTCTGGGACAGGTTGAACACTGAAGCTTTCTTT
TRBJ2-3	TRBV10-3	13	many	TRBD2	CATLADRTDTQYF	TGTGCCACGCTAGCGGACCGAACAGATACGCAGTATTTT
TRBJ2-3	TRBV20-1	16	many	NA	CSARDQWRARTDTQYF	TGCAGTGCTAGAGATCAATGGAGGGCACGCACAGATACGCAGTATTTT
TRBJ1-1	TRBV12-3/TRBV12-4	12	many	NA	CTSGRTNTEAFF	TGTACATCGGGCAGGACAAACACTGAAGCTTTCTTT
TRBJ2-3	TRBV5-1	16	many	TRBD2	CASSLKAGVPTDTQYF	TGCGCCAGCAGCTTAAAAGCGGGAGTCCCTACAGATACGCAGTATTTT
TRBJ2-5	TRBV3-1	15	many	NA	CASSPGAQWPETQYF	TGTGCCAGCAGCCCGGGGGCTCAATGGCCAGAGACCCAGTACTTC
TRBJ2-5	TRBV5-1	12	many	NA	CASSLARKTQYF	TGCGCCAGCAGCTTGGCCCGGAAGACCCAGTACTTC
TRBJ2-5	TRBV29-1	16	many	TRBD1	CSVEEGVGQGQETQYF	TGCAGCGTTGAAGAGGGGGTTGGACAGGGACAAGAGACCCAGTACTTC
TRBJ2-1	TRBV30	14	many	NA	CASIGQLLYNEQFF	TGTGCCTCAATCGGACAGCTACTTTACAATGAGCAGTTCTTC
TRBJ2-7	TRBV11-2	9	many	NA	CASSFPDLF	TGTGCCAGCAGCTTCCCGGACCTTTTC
TRBJ2-3	TRBV7-2	13	many	NA	CASSADVADTQYF	TGTGCCAGCAGCGCCGACGTGGCAGATACGCAGTATTTT
TRBJ2-1	TRBV28	18	many	NA	CASSSPDSIGASYNEQFF	TGTGCCAGCAGTTCCCCAGACTCCATAGGTGCCTCCTACAATGAGCAGTTCTTC
TRBJ1-1	TRBV2	15	many	TRBD1	CASSDLGQANTEAFF	TGTGCCAGCAGTGACCTAGGACAGGCGAACACTGAAGCTTTCTTT
TRBJ2-7	TRBV11-1	15	many	TRBD2	CASSLREGPFYEQYF	TGTGCCAGCAGCTTACGGGAGGGCCCCTTCTACGAGCAGTACTTC
TRBJ1-1	TRBV3-1	16	many	TRBD1	CASSRGTGEMNTEAFF	TGTGCCAGCAGCCGAGGGACAGGGGAGATGAACACTGAAGCTTTCTTT